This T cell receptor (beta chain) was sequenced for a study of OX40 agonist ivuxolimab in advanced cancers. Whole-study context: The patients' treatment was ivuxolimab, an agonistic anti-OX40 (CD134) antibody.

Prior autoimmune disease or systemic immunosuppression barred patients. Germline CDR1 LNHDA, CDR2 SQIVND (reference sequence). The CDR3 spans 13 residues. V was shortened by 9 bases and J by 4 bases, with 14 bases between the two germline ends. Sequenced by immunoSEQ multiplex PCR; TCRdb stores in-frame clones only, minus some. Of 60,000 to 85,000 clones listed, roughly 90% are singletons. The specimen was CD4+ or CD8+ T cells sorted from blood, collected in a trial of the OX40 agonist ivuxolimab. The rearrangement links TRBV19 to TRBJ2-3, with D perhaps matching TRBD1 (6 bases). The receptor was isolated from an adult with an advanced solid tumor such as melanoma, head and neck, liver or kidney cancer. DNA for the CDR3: TGTGCCAGCAGGGGAAGTATTCCAGATACGCAGTATTTT. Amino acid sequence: CASRGSIPDTQYF. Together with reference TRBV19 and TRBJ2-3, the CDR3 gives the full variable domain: DGGITQSPKYLFRKEGQNVTLSCEQNLNHDAMYWYRQDPGQGLRLIYYSQIVNDFQKGDIAEGYSVSREKKESFPLTVTSAQKNPTAFYLCASRGSIPDTQYFGPGTRLTVL.